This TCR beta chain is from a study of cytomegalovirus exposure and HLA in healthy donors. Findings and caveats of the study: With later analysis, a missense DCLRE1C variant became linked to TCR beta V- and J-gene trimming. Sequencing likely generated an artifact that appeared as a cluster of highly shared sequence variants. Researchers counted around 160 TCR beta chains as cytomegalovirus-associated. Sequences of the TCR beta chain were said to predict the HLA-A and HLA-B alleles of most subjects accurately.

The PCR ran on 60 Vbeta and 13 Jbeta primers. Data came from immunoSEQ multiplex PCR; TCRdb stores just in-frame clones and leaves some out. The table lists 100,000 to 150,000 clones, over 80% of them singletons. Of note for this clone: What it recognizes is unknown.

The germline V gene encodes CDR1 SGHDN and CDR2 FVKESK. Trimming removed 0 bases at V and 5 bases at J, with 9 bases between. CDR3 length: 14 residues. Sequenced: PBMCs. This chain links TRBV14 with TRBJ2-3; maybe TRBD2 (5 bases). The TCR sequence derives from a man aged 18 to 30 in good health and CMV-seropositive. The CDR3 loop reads CASSQDWAGDTQYF. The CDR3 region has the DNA TGTGCCAGCAGCCAAGATTGGGCGGGAGATACGCAGTATTTT.